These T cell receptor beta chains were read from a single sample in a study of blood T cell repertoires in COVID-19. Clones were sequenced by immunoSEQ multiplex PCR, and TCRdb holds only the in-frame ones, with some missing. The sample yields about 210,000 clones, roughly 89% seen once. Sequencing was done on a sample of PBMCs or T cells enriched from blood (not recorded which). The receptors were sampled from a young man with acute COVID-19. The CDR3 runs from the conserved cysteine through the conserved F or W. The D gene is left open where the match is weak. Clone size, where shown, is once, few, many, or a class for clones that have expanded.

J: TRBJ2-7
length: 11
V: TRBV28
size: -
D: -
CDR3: CASRSPYEQYF
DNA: TGTGCCAGCAGGAGCCCCTACGAGCAGTACTTC

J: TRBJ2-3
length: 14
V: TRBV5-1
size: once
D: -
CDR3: CASSSSTGTDTQYF
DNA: TGCGCCAGCAGCTCATCGACTGGAACAGATACGCAGTATTTT

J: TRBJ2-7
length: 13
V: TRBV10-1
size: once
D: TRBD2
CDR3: CASSGKRGYEQYF
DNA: TGCGCCAGCAGCGGAAAGCGGGGCTACGAGCAGTACTTC

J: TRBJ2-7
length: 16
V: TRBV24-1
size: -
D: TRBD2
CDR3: CATSDFGTSGNYEQYF
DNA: TGTGCCACCAGTGATTTCGGGACTAGCGGGAACTACGAGCAGTACTTC

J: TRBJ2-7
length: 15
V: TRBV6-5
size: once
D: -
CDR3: CASSYSRAGVYEQYF
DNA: TGTGCCAGCAGTTACTCTAGGGCAGGGGTCTACGAGCAGTACTTC

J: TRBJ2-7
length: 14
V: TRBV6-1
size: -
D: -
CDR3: CASSESARGFEQYF
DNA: TGTGCCAGCAGTGAAAGTGCACGGGGGTTCGAGCAGTACTTC

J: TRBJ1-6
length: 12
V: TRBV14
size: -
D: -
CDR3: CASSHSNSPLHF
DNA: TGTGCCAGCAGCCATTCGAATTCACCCCTCCACTTT

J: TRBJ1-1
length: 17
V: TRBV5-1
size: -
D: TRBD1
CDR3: CASSSWTGFNMNTEAFF
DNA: TGCGCCAGCAGCTCCTGGACAGGGTTCAATATGAACACTGAAGCTTTCTTT

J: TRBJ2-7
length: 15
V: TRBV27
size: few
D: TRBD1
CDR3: CASQQGANSPYEQYF
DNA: TGTGCCAGCCAACAGGGGGCTAACAGCCCCTACGAGCAGTACTTC

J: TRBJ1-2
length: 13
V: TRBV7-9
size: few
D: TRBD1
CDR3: CASSSPDRDGYTF
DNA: TGTGCCAGCAGCTCCCCAGACAGGGATGGCTACACCTTC

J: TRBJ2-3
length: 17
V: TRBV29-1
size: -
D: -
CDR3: CSVEDPEGRTSTDTQYF
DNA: TGCAGCGTTGAAGATCCGGAGGGGAGAACTAGCACAGATACGCAGTATTTT

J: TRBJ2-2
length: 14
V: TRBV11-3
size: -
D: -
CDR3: CASSKRQEAGELFF
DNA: TGTGCCAGCAGCAAACGACAGGAGGCCGGGGAGCTGTTTTTT

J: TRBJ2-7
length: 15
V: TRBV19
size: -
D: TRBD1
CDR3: CASSPGTGGNYEQYF
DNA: TGTGCCAGTAGTCCCGGGACAGGGGGAAACTACGAGCAGTACTTC

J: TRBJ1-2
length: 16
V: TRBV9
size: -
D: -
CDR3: CASSVDWGVANYGYTF
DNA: TGTGCCAGCAGCGTAGATTGGGGGGTAGCCAACTATGGCTACACCTTC

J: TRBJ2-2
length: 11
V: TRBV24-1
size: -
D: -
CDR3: CATSFTGELFF
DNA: TGTGCCACCAGCTTTACCGGGGAGCTGTTTTTT

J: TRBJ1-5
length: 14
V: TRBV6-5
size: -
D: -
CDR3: CASSYSRQDQPQHF
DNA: TGTGCCAGCAGTTACTCGAGACAGGATCAGCCCCAGCATTTT

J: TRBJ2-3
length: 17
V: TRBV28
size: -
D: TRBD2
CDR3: CASSFRTSGSRTDTQYF
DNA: TGTGCCAGCAGTTTCCGGACTAGCGGGAGTCGCACAGATACGCAGTATTTT

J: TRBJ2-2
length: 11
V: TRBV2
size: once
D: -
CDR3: CASIIPGELFF
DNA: TGTGCCAGCATAATCCCCGGGGAGCTGTTTTTT

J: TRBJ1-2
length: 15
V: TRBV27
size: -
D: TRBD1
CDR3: CASSPSGTGVYGYTF
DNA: TGTGCCAGCAGTCCCTCTGGGACAGGGGTCTATGGCTACACCTTC

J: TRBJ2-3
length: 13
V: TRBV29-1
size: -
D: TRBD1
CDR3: CSVRDRVTDTQYF
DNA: TGCAGCGTGAGGGACAGGGTCACAGATACGCAGTATTTT

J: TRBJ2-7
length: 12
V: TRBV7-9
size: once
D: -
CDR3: CASSIDRYEQYF
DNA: TGTGCCAGCAGCATAGACAGGTACGAGCAGTACTTC

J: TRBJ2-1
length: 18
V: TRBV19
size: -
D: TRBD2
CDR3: CASSPGRGLAGADNEQFF
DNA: TGTGCCAGTAGTCCGGGGCGGGGACTAGCGGGGGCTGACAATGAGCAGTTCTTC

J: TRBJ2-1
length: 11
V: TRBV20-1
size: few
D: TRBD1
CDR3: CSVNRGDEQFF
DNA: TGCAGTGTCAACAGGGGAGATGAGCAGTTCTTC

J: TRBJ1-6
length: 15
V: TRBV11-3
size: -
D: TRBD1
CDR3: CASDDGQGYNSPLHF
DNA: TGTGCCAGCGACGACGGACAGGGGTATAATTCACCCCTCCACTTT

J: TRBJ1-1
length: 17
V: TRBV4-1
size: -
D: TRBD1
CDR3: CASSPKPAGTGNTEAFF
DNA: TGCGCCAGCAGCCCCAAGCCCGCCGGGACAGGGAACACTGAAGCTTTCTTT

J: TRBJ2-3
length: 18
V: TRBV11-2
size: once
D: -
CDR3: CASRSVRGIQGKGDTQYF
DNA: TGTGCCAGCCGATCGGTTAGGGGCATACAAGGGAAGGGAGATACGCAGTATTTT

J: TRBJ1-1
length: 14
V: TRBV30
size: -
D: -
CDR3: CAWSEGTTLTEAFF
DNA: TGTGCCTGGAGTGAAGGGACTACCTTGACTGAAGCTTTCTTT

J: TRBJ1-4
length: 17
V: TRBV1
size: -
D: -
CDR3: CTSSQDRGRRSNEKLFF
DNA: TGCACCAGCAGCCAAGATCGAGGAAGGCGATCTAATGAAAAACTGTTTTTT

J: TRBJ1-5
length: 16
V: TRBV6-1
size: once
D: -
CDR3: CASSESPGVGNQPQHF
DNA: TGTGCCAGCAGTGAATCACCAGGGGTGGGCAATCAGCCCCAGCATTTT

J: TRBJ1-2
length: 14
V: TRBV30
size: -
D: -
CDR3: CAWTPGVTNYGYTF
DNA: TGTGCCTGGACCCCAGGGGTAACTAACTATGGCTACACCTTC

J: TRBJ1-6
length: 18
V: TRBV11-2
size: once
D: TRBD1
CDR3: CASSLVNRAGTGNSPLHF
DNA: TGTGCCAGCAGCTTAGTTAATAGGGCCGGGACAGGGAATTCACCCCTCCACTTT

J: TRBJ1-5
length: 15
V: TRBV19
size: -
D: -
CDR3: CASSIWGPGNQPQHF
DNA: TGTGCCAGTAGTATCTGGGGGCCGGGCAATCAGCCCCAGCATTTT

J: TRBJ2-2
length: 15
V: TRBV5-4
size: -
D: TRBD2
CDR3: CASSLGTSMAGELFF
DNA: TGTGCCAGCAGCTTGGGGACTAGTATGGCCGGGGAGCTGTTTTTT

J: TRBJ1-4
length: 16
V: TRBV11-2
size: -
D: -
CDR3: CASSLAGQAGNEKLFF
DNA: TGTGCCAGCAGCTTAGCCGGTCAGGCCGGTAATGAAAAACTGTTTTTT

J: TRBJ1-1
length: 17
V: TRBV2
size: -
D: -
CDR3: CASRYEAETLWNTEAFF
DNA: TGTGCCAGCAGGTACGAGGCCGAGACCCTCTGGAACACTGAAGCTTTCTTT

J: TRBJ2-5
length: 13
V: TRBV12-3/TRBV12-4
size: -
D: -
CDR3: CASSLKLQETQYF
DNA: TGTGCCAGCAGTTTGAAGCTTCAAGAGACCCAGTACTTC

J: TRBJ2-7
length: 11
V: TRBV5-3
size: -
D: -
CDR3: CARSSLYEQYF
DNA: TGTGCCAGAAGCTCCCTGTACGAGCAGTACTTC

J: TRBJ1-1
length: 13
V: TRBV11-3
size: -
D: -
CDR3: CASSPGHSTEAFF
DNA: TGTGCCAGCAGTCCGGGACACTCCACTGAAGCTTTCTTT

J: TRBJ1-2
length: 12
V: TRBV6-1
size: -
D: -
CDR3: CASSERQGGYTF
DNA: TGTGCCAGCAGTGAACGGCAGGGAGGCTACACCTTC

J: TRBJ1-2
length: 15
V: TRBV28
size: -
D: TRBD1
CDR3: CASSYGQGGTFGYTF
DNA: TGTGCCAGCAGTTACGGACAGGGGGGGACGTTCGGCTACACCTTC

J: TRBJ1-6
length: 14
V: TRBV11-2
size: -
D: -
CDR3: CASSLEPGDSPLHF
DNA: TGTGCCAGCAGCTTAGAGCCAGGGGATTCACCCCTCCACTTT

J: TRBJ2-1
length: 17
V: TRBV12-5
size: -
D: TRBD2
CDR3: CASGLPPPGLENNEQFF
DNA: TGTGCTAGTGGCCTCCCACCCCCGGGACTAGAAAACAATGAGCAGTTCTTC

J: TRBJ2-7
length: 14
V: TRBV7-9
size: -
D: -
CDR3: CASSAANQGDEQYF
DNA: TGTGCCAGCAGCGCGGCCAACCAAGGGGACGAGCAGTACTTC

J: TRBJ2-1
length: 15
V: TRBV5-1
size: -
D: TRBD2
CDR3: CASSLEAGEYNEQFF
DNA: TGCGCCAGCAGCTTGGAGGCGGGGGAATACAATGAGCAGTTCTTC

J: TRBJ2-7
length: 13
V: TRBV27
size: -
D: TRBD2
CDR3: CASSLEGLAGVHF
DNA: TGTGCCAGCAGTCTTGAGGGACTAGCGGGAGTGCACTTC

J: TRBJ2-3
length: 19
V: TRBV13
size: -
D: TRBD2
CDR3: CASSLEVTLAGVSTDTQYF
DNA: TGTGCCAGCAGCTTAGAAGTGACACTAGCGGGAGTGAGCACAGATACGCAGTATTTT

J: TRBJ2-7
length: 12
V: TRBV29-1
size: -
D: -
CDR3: CSGGDWSYEQYF
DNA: TGCAGCGGTGGGGACTGGTCCTACGAGCAGTACTTC

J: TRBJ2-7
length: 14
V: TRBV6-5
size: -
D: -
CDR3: CASSYSSPHYEQYF
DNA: TGTGCCAGCAGTTACTCGAGCCCCCACTACGAGCAGTACTTC

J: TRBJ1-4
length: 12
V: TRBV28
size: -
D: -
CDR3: CASSLLREKLFF
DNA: TGTGCCAGCAGTTTACTTCGTGAAAAACTGTTTTTT

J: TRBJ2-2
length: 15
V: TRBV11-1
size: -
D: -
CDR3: CASSLLAPGTGELFF
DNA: TGTGCCAGCAGCTTACTAGCTCCCGGCACCGGGGAGCTGTTTTTT

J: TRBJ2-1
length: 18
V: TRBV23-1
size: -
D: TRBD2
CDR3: CASSQSRGLADSYNEQFF
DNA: TGCGCCAGCAGTCAATCGAGGGGACTAGCTGATTCCTACAATGAGCAGTTCTTC

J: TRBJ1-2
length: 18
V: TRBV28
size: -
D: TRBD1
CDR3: CASATRRTGAHSNYGYTF
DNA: TGTGCCAGCGCTACCCGACGGACAGGGGCCCACTCTAACTATGGCTACACCTTC

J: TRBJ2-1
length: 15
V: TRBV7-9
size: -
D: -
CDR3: CASRHGGSSYNEQFF
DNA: TGTGCCAGCAGGCACGGAGGGAGCTCCTACAATGAGCAGTTCTTC

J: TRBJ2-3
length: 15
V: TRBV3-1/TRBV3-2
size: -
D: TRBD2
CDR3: CASRGLAGGTDTQYF
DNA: TGTGCCAGCAGAGGACTAGCGGGAGGCACAGATACGCAGTATTTT

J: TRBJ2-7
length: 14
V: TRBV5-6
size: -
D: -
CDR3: CASSSGTWGYEQYF
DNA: TGTGCCAGCAGTTCCGGGACTTGGGGCTACGAGCAGTACTTC

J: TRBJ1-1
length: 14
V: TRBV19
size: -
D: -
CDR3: CASQSGVGNTEAFF
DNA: TGTGCCAGTCAGTCAGGGGTCGGGAACACTGAAGCTTTCTTT

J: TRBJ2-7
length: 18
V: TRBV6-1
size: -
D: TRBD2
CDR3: CASSEGAGGGGGTYEQYF
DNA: TGTGCCAGCAGTGAAGGTGCGGGAGGAGGCGGAGGGACCTACGAGCAGTACTTC

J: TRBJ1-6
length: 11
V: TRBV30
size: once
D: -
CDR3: CAWSSSSPLHF
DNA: TGTGCCTGGAGTTCCAGTTCACCCCTCCACTTT

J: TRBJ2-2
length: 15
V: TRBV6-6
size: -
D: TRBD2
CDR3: CASSYGTSGIGELFF
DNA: TGTGCCAGCAGTTATGGGACTAGCGGGATCGGGGAGCTGTTTTTT

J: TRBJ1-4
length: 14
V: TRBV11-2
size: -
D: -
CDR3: CASSLSPADEKLFF
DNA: TGTGCCAGCAGCTTATCTCCCGCGGATGAAAAACTGTTTTTT